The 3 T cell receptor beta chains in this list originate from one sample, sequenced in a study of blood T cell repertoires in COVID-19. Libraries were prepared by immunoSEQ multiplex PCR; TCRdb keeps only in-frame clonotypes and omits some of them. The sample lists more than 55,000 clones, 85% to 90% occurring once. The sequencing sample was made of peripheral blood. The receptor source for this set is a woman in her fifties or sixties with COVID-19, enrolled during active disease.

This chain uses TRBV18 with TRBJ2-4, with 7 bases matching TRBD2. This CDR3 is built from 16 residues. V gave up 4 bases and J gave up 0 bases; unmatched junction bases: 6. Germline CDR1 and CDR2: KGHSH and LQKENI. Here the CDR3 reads CASSLGGTLAKNIQYF. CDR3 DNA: TGTGCCAGCTCACTCGGGGGGACTCTAGCCAAAAACATTCAGTACTTC.

The CDR3 coding sequence is TGCGCCAGCAGTGAGAAGCGGCTCTCCTACGAGCAGTACTTC. Protein sequence: CASSEKRLSYEQYF. This chain uses TRBV10-1 with TRBJ2-7; D might be TRBD2 (5 bases). Germline loops: CDR1 WNHNN, CDR2 SYGVQD (reference sequence). The CDR3 has 14 residues. With 2 bases removed from V and 0 bases from J, the gap between germline ends came to 8 bases.

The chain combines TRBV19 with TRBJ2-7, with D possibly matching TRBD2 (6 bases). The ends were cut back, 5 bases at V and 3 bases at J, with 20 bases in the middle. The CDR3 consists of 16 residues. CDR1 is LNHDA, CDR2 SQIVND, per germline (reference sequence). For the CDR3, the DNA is TGTGCCAGTAGTGCGGCCCGGGACTCCTTCCACTACGAGCAGTACTTC. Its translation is CASSAARDSFHYEQYF.